This TCR beta chain is from a study of glioma-infiltrating T cells after dendritic cell vaccination. Study as a whole: Three intradermal dendritic cell vaccine injections were given every two weeks.

The repertoire was sequenced with immunoSEQ multiplex PCR; TCRdb's copy has only in-frame clones and lacks some. The table has some 46,000 clones, over 75% seen once. The V segment lost 5 bases and the J segment 6 bases; nucleotides outside the gene matches: 5. CDR1 GTSNPN and CDR2 SVGIG come from the germline V gene (reference sequence). This CDR3 is 13 amino acids long. Time point: after dendritic cell vaccination, including at tumor progression/relapse. The rearrangement links TRBV30 to TRBJ2-1; 9 bases align to TRBD2. The TCR originated in a human donor with glioblastoma. This specimen was blood, taken after dendritic cell vaccination. The CDR3 loop is CAWGLAGTNEQFF. DNA of the CDR3: TGTGCCTGGGGGCTAGCGGGGACCAATGAGCAGTTCTTC.